The clone carrying this T cell receptor (beta chain) appeared many times. Using a J-beta primer mix together with a sample-barcoded 5' primer, a second PCR was run for about 7 to 12 cycles. MiXCR was run by TCRdb on the 5' RACE reads, yielding one entry per CDR3 protein. This table holds 600,000 to 800,000 distinct CDR3 sequences, 20% to 25% found once. These data are taken from a study of blood T cells in healthy people across ages. Looked up from germline, CDR1 is SGHDN and CDR2 is FVKESK. J gave up 4 bases and V 4 bases, and 0 bases lay outside the gene matches. This CDR3 contains 14 residues. The V and J genes are TRBV14 and TRBJ1-4, with 10 bases that match TRBD1. The sample was blood. This TCR was recovered from a man between 65 and 85 years old in good health. CDR3: CASSRDRGNEKLFF. The CDR3 DNA reads as TGTGCCAGCAGCCGGGACAGGGGTAATGAAAAACTGTTTTTT.